One and the same sample provided the 14 T cell receptor beta chains below, sequenced in a study of molecular identifiers for immune sequencing clone quantification. Each CDR3 protein is one row after TCRdb ran MiXCR on the PCR reads. The table has roughly 65,000 distinct CDR3 sequences, around 17% seen once. The sequencing input was naive CD8+ T cells from blood, with Jurkat cell RNA spiked in. As for subset: FACS-sorted CD8+CD4-CCR7+CD45RA+ naive T cells. The receptors shown here come from a human donor in good health. Some libraries in this study had Jurkat cell RNA spiked in.

This clonotype was seen only a few times. A much larger clone lies a single base off, so this may be a read error. The gene calls are TRBV19 and TRBJ2-1, with 7 positions matching TRBD1. This CDR3 region has 17 residues. Germline CDR1 is LNHDA and CDR2 is SQIVND (reference sequence). The CDR3 protein is CVSSTSRRDSVVNEQFF. CDR3 in DNA: TGTGTCAGTAGTACGTCTCGCCGGGACAGCGTGGTCAATGAGCAGTTCTTC.

Many counts were recorded for this clonotype. This chain connects TRBV5-1 to TRBJ2-1; 13 bases align to TRBD2. Germline lookup yields CDR1 SGHRS and CDR2 YFSETQ. The CDR3 contains 16 residues. V dropped 4 bases and J dropped 8; count of bases not matched to a gene: 9. The CDR3 is CASSTRTSGRSYEQFF. The CDR3, as DNA: TGCGCCAGCAGCACCCGGACTAGCGGGAGAAGCTATGAGCAGTTCTTC.

This clonotype showed up many times. V usage is TRBV7-6 and J usage is TRBJ2-3, with D hard to call. There are 16 residues in the CDR3. The V gene's germline CDR1 is SGHVS and CDR2 FNYEAQ. V shed 0 bases and J shed 4 bases, with 14 bases lying between them. The CDR3 region has the DNA TGTGCCAGCAGCTTAGCGGTGGGTGTCACAGCAGATACGCAGTATTTT. Protein product: CASSLAVGVTADTQYF.

To note about this clonotype: A clone one base away is much larger, so this may be a read error. The rearrangement joins TRBV19 to TRBJ2-7; D is undetermined. CDR3 size: 13 residues. Germline V gene data show CDR1 as LNHDA and CDR2 as SQIVND (reference sequence). The CDR3 is CASQQNPLYEQHF. The CDR3 bases are TGTGCCAGTCAACAGAATCCCCTCTACGAGCAGCACTTC. Supplemented by reference TRBV19 and TRBJ2-7, the full variable domain reads DGGITQSPKYLFRKEGQNVTLSCEQNLNHDAMYWYRQDPGQGLRLIYYSQIVNDFQKGDIAEGYSVSREKKESFPLTVTSAQKNPTAFYLCASQQNPLYEQHFGPGTRLTVT.

This clonotype came up a few times. V usage is TRBV6-1 and J usage is TRBJ2-2; 10 nucleotides align to TRBD2. Losses at the gene ends were 8 bases for V and 1 base for J; bases not matched to a gene: 4. The germline gives CDR1 MNHNS, CDR2 SASEGT. This CDR3 contains 15 residues. As DNA, the CDR3 is TGTGCCAGCGGTTGGACTAGCGGGAACACCGGGGAGCTGTTTTTT. It is translated as CASGWTSGNTGELFF.

This clonotype was counted at least ten times. The V and J genes are TRBV13 and TRBJ2-1, with 12 bases aligning to TRBD1. CDR1 and CDR2 from the germline V gene are PRHDT and FYEKMQ (reference sequence). V was pared by 1 base and J by 8 bases, with 3 bases of the junction left unmatched. This CDR3 comprises 15 residues. CDR3 bases: TGTGCCAGCAGCTTAGTGGGACAGGGGGCCTATGAGCAGTTCTTC. The encoded protein is CASSLVGQGAYEQFF.

This clonotype was seen repeatedly, ten times or more. This sequence joins TRBV15 and TRBJ2-3; tentatively, D is TRBD1 (5 bases). The V and J ends lost 1 base and 3 bases respectively, with 14 bases between them. This CDR3 spans 16 amino acids. The germline CDR1 and CDR2 sequences are LNHNV and YYDKDF (reference sequence). The DNA of the CDR3 is TGTGCCACCAGCAGAGGGCTTTCAGGGCGGACAGATACGCAGTATTTT. Protein: CATSRGLSGRTDTQYF.

This clonotype appeared many times. The chain has TRBV11-3 and TRBJ2-3; D is possibly TRBD1 or TRBD2 (5 bases each). CDR3 length: 16 residues. V was clipped by 5 bases and J by 2 bases, with 17 bases between them. Germline V lookup: CDR1 SGHNT, CDR2 YENEEA. CDR3 sequence (DNA): TGTGCCAGCAGCCCCGCCCCCGGGACGTACACAGATACGCAGTATTTT. It is translated as CASSPAPGTYTDTQYF. Full variable domain (outside the CDR3, taken from reference TRBV11-3 and TRBJ2-3): EAGVVQSPRYKIIEKKQPVAFWCNPISGHNTLYWYLQNLGQGPELLIRYENEEAVDDSQLPKDRFSAERLKGVDSTLKIQPAELGDSAVYLCASSPAPGTYTDTQYFGPGTRLTVL.

This clonotype was counted between two and nine times. This sequence joins TRBV19 and TRBJ2-7; D is unresolved. Trimming took off 5 bases at V and 1 base at J, with 15 bases between the two ends. CDR1 and CDR2 from the germline V gene are LNHDA and SQIVND (reference sequence). CDR3 length equals 15 residues. CDR3 sequence: CASSLGFSTSYEQYF. Written as DNA, the CDR3 is TGTGCCAGTAGTCTTGGGTTTTCGACTTCCTACGAGCAGTACTTC.

At least ten counts were recorded for this clonotype. The chain couples TRBV6-5 to TRBJ2-3, with 13 bases lining up with TRBD2. Germline loops: CDR1 MNHEY, CDR2 SVGAGI. The CDR3 spans 17 residues. J lost 8 bases, V lost 5 bases, and 13 bases had no gene match. The CDR3 here is CASSARTSGGLSVTQYF. CDR3 coding DNA: TGTGCCAGCAGTGCAAGGACTAGCGGGGGCCTCAGCGTTACGCAGTATTTT.

This clonotype was detected many times. The chain uses TRBV9 and TRBJ1-2; TRBD1 aligns across 7 bases. The CDR3 contains 15 residues. Germline loops: CDR1 SGDLS, CDR2 YYNGEE. J gave up 1 base and V 3 bases, and 6 bases lay outside the gene matches. Here the CDR3 reads CASSGEGQSNYGYTF. CDR3 bases: TGTGCCAGCAGCGGAGAGGGACAGAGTAACTATGGCTACACCTTC.

This clonotype has a count of ten or more. This chain links TRBV4-1 with TRBJ2-7; D could derive from TRBD1 or TRBD2 (6 bases each). Trimming took 4 bases from V and 7 from J, leaving 17 bases between them. Per the germline V gene, CDR1 is MGHRA and CDR2 is YSYEKL. This CDR3 contains 14 residues. In DNA form, the CDR3 reads TGCGCCAGCAGCCCCACGTTGGGGGGCAGTGAGCAGTACTTC. Translating it yields CASSPTLGGSEQYF.

On this clonotype: Since no conserved phenylalanine or tryptophan closes the CDR3, a read error is the likely cause. It is unclear where the CDR3 begins or ends on the DNA, so no DNA is shown, and the CDR3 is as TCRdb lists it. The chain carries TRBV4-3 and TRBJ1-1; the table gives TRBD1 as D, unverified against the DNA. Counting both end residues, the CDR3 totals 15 amino acids. Germline V CDR1 and CDR2: LGHNA, YSLEER. CDR3 sequence reads: CASSQERGTNTEAFL.

Notes on this clonotype: A much larger clone lies a single base off, so this may be a read error. The rearrangement joins TRBV6-2 or TRBV6-3 to TRBJ2-1; the D gene is possibly TRBD2 (6 bases). Germline CDR1 MNHEY, CDR2 SVGEGT. This CDR3 is built from 17 residues. CDR3 residues: CTSSRPGTGDSYNEQFF. CDR3 nucleotides: TGTACCAGCAGTCGTCCCGGGACTGGGGACTCCTACAATGAGCAGTTCTTC.